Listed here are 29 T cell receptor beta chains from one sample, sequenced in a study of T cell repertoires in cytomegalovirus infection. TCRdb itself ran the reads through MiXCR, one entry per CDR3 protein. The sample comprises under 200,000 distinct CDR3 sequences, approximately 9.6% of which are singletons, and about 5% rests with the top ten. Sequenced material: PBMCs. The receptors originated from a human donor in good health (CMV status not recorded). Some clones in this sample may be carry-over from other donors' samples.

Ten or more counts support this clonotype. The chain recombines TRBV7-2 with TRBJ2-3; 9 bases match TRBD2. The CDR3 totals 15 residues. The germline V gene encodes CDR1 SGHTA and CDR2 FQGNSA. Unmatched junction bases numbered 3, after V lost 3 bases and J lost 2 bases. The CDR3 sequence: CASSLSGRHTDTQYF. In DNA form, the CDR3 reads TGTGCCAGCAGCTTGAGCGGGAGGCACACAGATACGCAGTATTTT.

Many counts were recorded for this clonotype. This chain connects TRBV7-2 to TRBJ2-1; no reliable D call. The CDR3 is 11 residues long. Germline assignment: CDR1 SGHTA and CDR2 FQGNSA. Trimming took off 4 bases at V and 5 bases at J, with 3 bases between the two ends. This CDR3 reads CASSSDNEQFF. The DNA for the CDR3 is TGTGCCAGCAGCTCGGACAATGAGCAGTTCTTC.

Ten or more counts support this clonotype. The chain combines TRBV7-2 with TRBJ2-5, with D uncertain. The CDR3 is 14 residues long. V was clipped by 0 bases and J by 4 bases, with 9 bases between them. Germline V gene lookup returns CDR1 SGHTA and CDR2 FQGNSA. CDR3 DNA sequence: TGTGCCAGCAGCTTAGCCCAACTAACAGAGACCCAGTACTTC. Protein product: CASSLAQLTETQYF.

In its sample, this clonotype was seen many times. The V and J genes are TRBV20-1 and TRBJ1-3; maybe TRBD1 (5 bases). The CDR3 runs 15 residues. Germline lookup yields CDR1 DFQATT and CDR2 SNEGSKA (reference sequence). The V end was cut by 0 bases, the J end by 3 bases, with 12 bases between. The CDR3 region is CSARDQDSYGNTIYF. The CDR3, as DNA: TGCAGTGCTAGAGATCAAGACAGCTATGGAAACACCATATATTTT.

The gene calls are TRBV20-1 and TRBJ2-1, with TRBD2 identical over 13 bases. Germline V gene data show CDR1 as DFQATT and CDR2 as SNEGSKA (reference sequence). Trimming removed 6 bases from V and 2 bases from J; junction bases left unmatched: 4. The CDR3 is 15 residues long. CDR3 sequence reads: CSAKTSGRPYNEQFF. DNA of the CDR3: TGCAGTGCGAAGACTAGCGGGAGGCCCTACAATGAGCAGTTCTTC.

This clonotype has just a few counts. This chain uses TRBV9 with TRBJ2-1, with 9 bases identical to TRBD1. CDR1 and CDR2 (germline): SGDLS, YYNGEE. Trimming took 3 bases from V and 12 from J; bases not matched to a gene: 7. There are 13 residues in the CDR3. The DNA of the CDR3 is TGTGCCAGCAGCGCCGTAGACAGGGGGGGGCAGTTCTTC. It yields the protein CASSAVDRGGQFF.

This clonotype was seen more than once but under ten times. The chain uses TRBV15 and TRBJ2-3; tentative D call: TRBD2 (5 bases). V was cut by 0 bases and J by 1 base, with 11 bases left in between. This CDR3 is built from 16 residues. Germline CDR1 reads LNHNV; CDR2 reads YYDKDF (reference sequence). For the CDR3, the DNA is TGTGCCACCAGCAGAGAAGAAGGTAGCGGCACAGATACGCAGTATTTT. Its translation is CATSREEGSGTDTQYF.

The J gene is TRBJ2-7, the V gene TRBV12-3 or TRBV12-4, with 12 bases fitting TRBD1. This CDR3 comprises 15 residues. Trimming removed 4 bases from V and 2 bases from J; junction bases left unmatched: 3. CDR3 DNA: TGTGCCAGCAGTTCCCGGGACAGGGGGCCCTACGAGCAGTACTTC. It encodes CASSSRDRGPYEQYF.

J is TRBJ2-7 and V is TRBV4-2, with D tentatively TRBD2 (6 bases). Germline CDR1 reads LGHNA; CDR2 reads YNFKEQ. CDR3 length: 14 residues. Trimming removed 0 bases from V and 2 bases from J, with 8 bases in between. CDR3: CASSQEAGPYEQYF. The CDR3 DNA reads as TGTGCCAGCAGCCAAGAAGCGGGTCCCTACGAGCAGTACTTC.

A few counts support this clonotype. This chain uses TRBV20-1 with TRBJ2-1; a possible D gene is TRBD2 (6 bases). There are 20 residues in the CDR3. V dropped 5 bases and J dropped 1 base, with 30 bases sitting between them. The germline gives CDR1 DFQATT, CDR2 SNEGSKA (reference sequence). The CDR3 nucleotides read TGCAGTGCTCCTTCCCGGGGGACCCCTAGAATCTCGTGGTCCTACAATGAGCAGTTCTTC. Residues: CSAPSRGTPRISWSYNEQFF.

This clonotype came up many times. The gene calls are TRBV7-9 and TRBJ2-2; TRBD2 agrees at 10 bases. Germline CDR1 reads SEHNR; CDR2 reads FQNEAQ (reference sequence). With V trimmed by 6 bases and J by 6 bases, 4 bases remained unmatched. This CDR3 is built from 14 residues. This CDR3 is CASRRTSGSGELFF. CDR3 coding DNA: TGTGCCAGCAGGCGGACTAGCGGATCCGGGGAGCTGTTTTTT.

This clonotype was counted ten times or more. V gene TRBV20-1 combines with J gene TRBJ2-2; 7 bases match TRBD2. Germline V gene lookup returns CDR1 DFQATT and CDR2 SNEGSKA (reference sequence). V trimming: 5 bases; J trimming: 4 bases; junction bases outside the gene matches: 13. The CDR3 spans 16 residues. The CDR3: CSASSGRAEGTGELFF. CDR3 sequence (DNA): TGCAGTGCTTCCTCGGGGAGGGCTGAGGGCACCGGGGAGCTGTTTTTT.

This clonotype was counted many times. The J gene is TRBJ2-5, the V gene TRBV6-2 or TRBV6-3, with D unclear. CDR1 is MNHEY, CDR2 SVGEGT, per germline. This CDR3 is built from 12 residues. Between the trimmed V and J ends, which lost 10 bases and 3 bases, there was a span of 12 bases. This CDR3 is CATRDSKETQYF. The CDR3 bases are TGTGCCACCAGAGACTCCAAAGAGACCCAGTACTTC.

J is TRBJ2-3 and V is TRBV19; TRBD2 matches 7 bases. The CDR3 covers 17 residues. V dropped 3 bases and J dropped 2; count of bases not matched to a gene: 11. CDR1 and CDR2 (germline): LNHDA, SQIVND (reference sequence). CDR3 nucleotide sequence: TGTGCCAGTAGTATTTTGTCCCTAGCGGAGCCCACAGATACGCAGTATTTT. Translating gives CASSILSLAEPTDTQYF.

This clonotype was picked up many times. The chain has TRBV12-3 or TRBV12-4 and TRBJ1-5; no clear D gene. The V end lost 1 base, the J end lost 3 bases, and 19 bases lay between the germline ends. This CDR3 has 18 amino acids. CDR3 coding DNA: TGTGCCAGCAGTTTAGATGGGCTTGGGTTACGAAACAATCAGCCCCAGCATTTT. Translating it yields CASSLDGLGLRNNQPQHF.

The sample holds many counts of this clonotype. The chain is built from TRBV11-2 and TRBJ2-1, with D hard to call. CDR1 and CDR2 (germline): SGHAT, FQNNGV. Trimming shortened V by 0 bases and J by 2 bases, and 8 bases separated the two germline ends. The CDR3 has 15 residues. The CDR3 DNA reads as TGTGCCAGCAGCTTAGAACAGACCCCCTACAATGAGCAGTTCTTC. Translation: CASSLEQTPYNEQFF.

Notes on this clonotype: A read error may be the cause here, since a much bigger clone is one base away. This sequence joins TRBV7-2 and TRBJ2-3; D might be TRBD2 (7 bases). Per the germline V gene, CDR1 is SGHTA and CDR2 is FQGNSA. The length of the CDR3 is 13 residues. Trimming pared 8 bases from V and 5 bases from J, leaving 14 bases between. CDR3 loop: CASGGGAGDTQYF. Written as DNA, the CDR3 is TGTGCCAGCGGGGGGGGGGCGGGAGATACGCAGTATTTT.

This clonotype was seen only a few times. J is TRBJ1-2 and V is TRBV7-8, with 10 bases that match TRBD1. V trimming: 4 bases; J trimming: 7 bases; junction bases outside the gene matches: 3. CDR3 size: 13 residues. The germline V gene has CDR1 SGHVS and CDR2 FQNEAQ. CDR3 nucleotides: TGTGCCAGCAGCTGGGACAGGGGTTTTGGCTACACCTTC. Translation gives CASSWDRGFGYTF. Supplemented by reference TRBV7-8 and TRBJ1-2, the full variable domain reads GAGVSQSPRYKVAKRGQDVALRCDPISGHVSLFWYQQALGQGPEFLTYFQNEAQLDKSGLPSDRFFAERPEGSVSTLKIQRTQQEDSAVYLCASSWDRGFGYTFGSGTRLTVV.

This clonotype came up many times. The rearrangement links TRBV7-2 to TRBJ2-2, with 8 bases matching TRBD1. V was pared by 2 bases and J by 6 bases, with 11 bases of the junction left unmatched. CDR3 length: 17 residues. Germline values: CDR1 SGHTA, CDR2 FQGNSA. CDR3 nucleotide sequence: TGTGCCAGCAGCTTAATCGGACAGGGTGTAAACGCCGGGGAGCTGTTTTTT. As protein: CASSLIGQGVNAGELFF.

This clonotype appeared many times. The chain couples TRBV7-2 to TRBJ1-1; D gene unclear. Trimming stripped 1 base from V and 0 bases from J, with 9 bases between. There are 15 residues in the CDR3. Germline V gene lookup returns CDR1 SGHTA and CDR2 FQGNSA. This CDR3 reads CASSLGWMVNTEAFF. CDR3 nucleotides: TGTGCCAGCAGCTTAGGGTGGATGGTGAACACTGAAGCTTTCTTT.

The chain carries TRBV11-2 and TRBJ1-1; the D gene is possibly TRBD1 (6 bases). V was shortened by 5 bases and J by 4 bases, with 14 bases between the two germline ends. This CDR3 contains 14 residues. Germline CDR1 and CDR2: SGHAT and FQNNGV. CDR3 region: CASSRKGGGTEAFF. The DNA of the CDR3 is TGTGCCAGCAGCAGGAAGGGGGGAGGCACTGAAGCTTTCTTT.

Written as DNA, the CDR3 is TGTGCCAGCAGTGGACTAGCGGGAGGGCCTGGTGAGCAGTTCTTC. Translated: CASSGLAGGPGEQFF. V and J are TRBV2 and TRBJ2-1; 14 bases are a match to TRBD2. There are 15 residues in the CDR3. Germline V gives CDR1 SNHLY, CDR2 FYNNEI. Trimming at V came to 4 bases and at J to 9 bases, leaving 5 bases not matched to a gene. The complete variable domain, with remaining parts taken from reference TRBV2 and TRBJ2-1, reads EPEVTQTPSHQVTQMGQEVILRCVPISNHLYFYWYRQILGQKVEFLVSFYNNEISEKSEIFDDQFSVERPDGSNFTLKIRSTKLEDSAMYFCASSGLAGGPGEQFFGPGTRLTVL.

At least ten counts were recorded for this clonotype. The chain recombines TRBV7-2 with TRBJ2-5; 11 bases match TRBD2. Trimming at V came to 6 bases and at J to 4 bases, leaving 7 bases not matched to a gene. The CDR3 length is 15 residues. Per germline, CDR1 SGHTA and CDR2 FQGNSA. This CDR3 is CASRRTSGSLETQYF. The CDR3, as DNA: TGTGCCAGCAGACGAACTAGCGGGAGTTTAGAGACCCAGTACTTC.

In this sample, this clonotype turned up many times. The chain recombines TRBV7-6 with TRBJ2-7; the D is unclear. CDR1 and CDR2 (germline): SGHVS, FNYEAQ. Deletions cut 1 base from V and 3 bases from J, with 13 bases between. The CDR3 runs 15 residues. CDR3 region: CASSLGQADFYEQYF. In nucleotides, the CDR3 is TGTGCCAGCAGCTTAGGGCAGGCCGACTTCTACGAGCAGTACTTC.

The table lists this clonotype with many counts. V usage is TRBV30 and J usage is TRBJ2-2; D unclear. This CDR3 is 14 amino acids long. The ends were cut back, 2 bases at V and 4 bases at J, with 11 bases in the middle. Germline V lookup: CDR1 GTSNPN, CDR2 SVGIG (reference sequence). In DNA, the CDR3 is TGTGCCTGGAGTTTGATAGGTAGCACCGGGGAGCTGTTTTTT. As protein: CAWSLIGSTGELFF.

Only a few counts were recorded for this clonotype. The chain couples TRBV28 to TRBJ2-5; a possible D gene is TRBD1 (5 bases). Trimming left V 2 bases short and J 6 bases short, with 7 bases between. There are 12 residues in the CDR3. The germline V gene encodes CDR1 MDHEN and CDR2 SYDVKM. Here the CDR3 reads CASSLRGKTQYF. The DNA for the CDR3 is TGTGCCAGCAGTTTAAGGGGAAAGACCCAGTACTTC.

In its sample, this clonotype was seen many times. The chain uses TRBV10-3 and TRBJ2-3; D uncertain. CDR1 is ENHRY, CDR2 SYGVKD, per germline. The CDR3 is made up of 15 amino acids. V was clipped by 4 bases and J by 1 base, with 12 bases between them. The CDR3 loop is CAISAIGGRTDTQYF. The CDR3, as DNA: TGTGCCATCAGTGCGATAGGCGGCCGCACAGATACGCAGTATTTT.

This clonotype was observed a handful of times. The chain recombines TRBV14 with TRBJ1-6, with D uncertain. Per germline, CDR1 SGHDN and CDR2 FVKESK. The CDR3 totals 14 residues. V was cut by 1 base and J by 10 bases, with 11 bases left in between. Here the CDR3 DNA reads TGTGCCAGCAGCCAAGGAGGGTGGTCATCACCCCTCCACTTT. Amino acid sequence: CASSQGGWSSPLHF.

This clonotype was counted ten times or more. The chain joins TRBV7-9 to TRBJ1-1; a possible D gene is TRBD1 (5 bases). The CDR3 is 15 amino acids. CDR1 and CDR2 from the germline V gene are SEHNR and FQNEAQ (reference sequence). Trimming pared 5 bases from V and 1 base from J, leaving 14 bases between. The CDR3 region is CASSPTGGRNTEAFF. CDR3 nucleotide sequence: TGTGCCAGCAGCCCCACCGGGGGGAGGAACACTGAAGCTTTCTTT.